Sequencing of this TCR beta chain was carried out in a study of identical twins. Whole-study results and caveats: Out-of-frame TCR alpha sharing in monozygotic twins exceeded recombination model predictions. Memory repertoires lacked the insertion deficit that abundant cord blood beta clonotypes showed.

This clonotype was counted ten times or more. Its specificity is not known. The donor group consisted entirely of healthy Caucasians. cDNA carried unique molecular identifiers, and a universal primer site was added by template switching. TCRdb re-called the 5' RACE reads through MiXCR, storing one row per CDR3 protein. The top ten clones hold 12% of a sample with 400,000 to 500,000 distinct CDR3 sequences, less than 20% of them seen once. Sequenced: naive T cells sorted from blood. This TCR derives from a man over 45 in good health.

CDR3 sequence (DNA): TGTGCCTGGACCAACAGCGGGAGGGCCTCTGAGACCCAGTACTTC. It translates to CAWTNSGRASETQYF. The chain links TRBV30 to TRBJ2-5; 10 bases map to TRBD2. CDR1 is GTSNPN and CDR2 is SVGIG in the germline V gene (reference sequence). The CDR3 is made up of 15 amino acids. V shed 4 bases, J shed 5 bases, and the junction held 10 bases outside the gene matches. Supplemented by reference TRBV30 and TRBJ2-5, the full variable domain reads SQTIHQWPATLVQPVGSPLSLECTVEGTSNPNLYWYRQAAGRGLQLLFYSVGIGQISSEVPQNLSASRPQDRQFILSSKKLLLSDSGFYLCAWTNSGRASETQYFGPGTRLLVL.